This TCR beta chain was documented in a study of cytomegalovirus exposure and HLA in healthy donors. Overall study context: Earlier, some 200 million T cells were analyzed, and fewer than 120 million unique TCR beta sequences were found among them. Around four fifths of 350 to 400 genotyped donors fell in the Caucasian-associated ancestry cluster. The study's findings and limits: In terms of immune exposure information, only CMV serostatus was available. One variant, a missense change in DCLRE1C, was linked in a later analysis to TCR beta V- and J-gene trimming.

A note on this clone: The antigen is unknown.

The germline gives CDR1 SGDLS, CDR2 YYNGEE. The CDR3 contains 16 residues. Deletions cut 4 bases from V and 11 bases from J, with 22 bases between. 13 Jbeta primers and 60 Vbeta primers were used for the PCR. Generated by immunoSEQ multiplex PCR, the TCRdb table keeps only in-frame clones and is missing some. This sample's table reports some 180,000 clones. The V gene is TRBV9, the J gene TRBJ1-6, with D perhaps matching TRBD1 (6 bases). Input material: PBMCs. This sequence originates from a man younger than 40 in good health and CMV-seronegative. The CDR3 nucleotides read TGTGCCAGCAGCTCCGGTCGTCAGGGGATGATGACACCCCTCCACTTT. This gives the protein CASSSGRQGMMTPLHF.